These T cell receptor beta chains were read from a single sample in a study of response to subunit inactivated influenza vaccine. From the RT-PCR reads, TCRdb called clonotypes with MiXCR, one entry per CDR3 protein. The data contain about 540,000 distinct CDR3 sequences, roughly a quarter of them seen just once; the ten biggest clones take up about 2.8%. The data also belong to a second study, concerning T cells expressing NK-cell markers.

Material: CD4+ T cells sorted from PBMCs, obtained about 13 days after vaccination. All receptors derive from a man in his fifties who received an inactivated influenza vaccine. CDR3s include the opening cysteine and the closing phenylalanine or tryptophan. The D gene is left open where the match is weak. Not every row has a clone size; where given, it reads once, few, many or a size class.

CSVEHGSRYGYTF,TGCAGCGTTGAACATGGATCCCGCTATGGCTACACCTTC,TRBJ1-2,13,TRBV29-1,NA,NA
CASSFMAGVLGEQFF,TGTGCCAGCAGCTTCATGGCGGGAGTTTTGGGTGAGCAGTTCTTC,TRBJ2-1,15,TRBV7-2,few,TRBD2
CASSVDGGQNTGELFF,TGTGCCAGCAGCGTAGACGGCGGCCAGAACACCGGGGAGCTGTTTTTT,TRBJ2-2,16,TRBV9,few,NA
CATRGSSTDTQYF,TGTGCCACCAGGGGCTCTAGCACAGATACGCAGTATTTT,TRBJ2-3,13,TRBV15,NA,NA
CASSYSDLQETQYF,TGTGCCAGCAGTTACTCAGACTTACAAGAGACCCAGTACTTC,TRBJ2-5,14,TRBV6-2/TRBV6-3,few,NA
CATSIESPSVWPSGRGQETQYF,TGTGCCACCAGCATAGAGAGTCCAAGCGTTTGGCCTAGCGGGAGAGGCCAAGAGACCCAGTACTTC,TRBJ2-5,22,TRBV15,few,TRBD2
CASSAGLAGGWVSYEQYF,TGTGCCAGCAGTGCAGGACTAGCGGGAGGGTGGGTCTCCTACGAGCAGTACTTC,TRBJ2-7,18,TRBV2,NA,TRBD2
CASSYEAGGLPQHF,TGTGCCAGCAGTTACGAGGCAGGGGGCCTCCCCCAGCATTTT,TRBJ1-5,14,TRBV6-2/TRBV6-3,NA,TRBD1
CATSREGRAPSYEQYF,TGTGCCACCAGCAGAGAGGGCAGGGCGCCTTCCTACGAGCAGTACTTC,TRBJ2-7,16,TRBV15,few,NA
CASINKKTSTINEQFF,TGTGCCAGCATCAACAAGAAGACTAGTACGATCAATGAGCAGTTCTTC,TRBJ2-1,16,TRBV11-1,NA,NA
CASSLRRLNGYTF,TGTGCCAGCAGTTTGAGACGGTTGAATGGCTACACCTTC,TRBJ1-2,13,TRBV28,few,NA
CASSSQAGEIFTYGYTF,TGTGCCAGCAGTTCCCAGGCAGGGGAAATCTTTACCTATGGCTACACCTTC,TRBJ1-2,17,TRBV28,NA,NA
CSVAAGSSTDTQYF,TGCAGCGTTGCCGCAGGGTCGAGCACAGATACGCAGTATTTT,TRBJ2-3,14,TRBV29-1,few,NA
CASRGQPMNTEAFF,TGTGCCAGCAGAGGACAGCCCATGAACACTGAAGCTTTCTTT,TRBJ1-1,14,TRBV6-4,few,NA
CASSQALLGAKNIQYF,TGTGCCAGCAGCCAAGCTCTATTGGGGGCCAAAAACATTCAGTACTTC,TRBJ2-4,16,TRBV3-1,many,NA
CAISGRDEQYF,TGTGCCATCAGTGGTCGGGACGAGCAGTACTTC,TRBJ2-7,11,TRBV10-3,NA,NA
CASSRSGGAPGELFF,TGTGCCAGCAGCCGGAGCGGGGGGGCGCCCGGGGAGCTGTTTTTT,TRBJ2-2,15,TRBV11-2,few,TRBD2
CASSFLYRDRSYEQYF,TGTGCCAGCAGCTTCCTTTACCGGGACAGGAGTTACGAGCAGTACTTC,TRBJ2-7,16,TRBV7-9,few,TRBD1
CASSLSSWRGVLSGTQYF,TGTGCCAGCAGCTTATCGTCGTGGCGGGGGGTCTTGAGTGGTACGCAGTATTTT,TRBJ2-3,18,TRBV7-2,NA,TRBD2
CASSLSTGGATQYF,TGTGCCAGCAGCCTAAGCACAGGGGGAGCTACGCAGTATTTT,TRBJ2-3,14,TRBV4-2,NA,TRBD1
CASSLGRIAYEQYF,TGTGCCAGCAGCTTGGGACGGATAGCCTACGAGCAGTACTTC,TRBJ2-7,14,TRBV7-8,NA,NA
CASSKDSQTYEQYF,TGTGCCAGCAGCAAGGACTCTCAAACCTACGAGCAGTACTTC,TRBJ2-7,14,TRBV5-4,NA,NA
CSARTQRGSTDTQYF,TGCAGTGCTAGAACCCAAAGGGGGTCCACAGATACGCAGTATTTT,TRBJ2-3,15,TRBV20-1,NA,NA
CSARSPGRAYNEQFF,TGCAGTGCTAGAAGCCCAGGCAGGGCCTACAATGAGCAGTTCTTC,TRBJ2-1,15,TRBV20-1,few,NA
CASRRLEVGTQYF,TGTGCCAGCAGACGACTAGAGGTCGGTACGCAGTATTTT,TRBJ2-3,13,TRBV14,NA,NA
CASSTGPMGGYTF,TGTGCCAGCAGCACCGGGCCTATGGGGGGCTACACCTTC,TRBJ1-2,13,TRBV28,NA,NA
CASSQDSSPLHF,TGTGCCAGCAGCCAAGACTCCTCACCCCTCCACTTT,TRBJ1-6,12,TRBV14,few,NA
CASSLVGQGAETQYF,TGTGCCAGCAGCTTGGTGGGACAGGGCGCAGAGACCCAGTACTTC,TRBJ2-5,15,TRBV5-5,NA,TRBD1
CASSTALANVLTF,TGTGCCAGCAGTACCGCTTTGGCCAACGTCCTGACTTTC,TRBJ2-6,13,TRBV12-3/TRBV12-4,few,NA
CASSLWGGNEKLFF,TGTGCCAGCAGTTTATGGGGGGGAAATGAAAAACTGTTTTTT,TRBJ1-4,14,TRBV12-3/TRBV12-4,NA,NA
CASSFGKTYEQYF,TGCGCCAGCAGCTTTGGGAAGACCTACGAGCAGTACTTC,TRBJ2-7,13,TRBV5-1,NA,NA
CASSPDAGELFF,TGTGCCAGCAGTCCAGATGCCGGGGAGCTGTTTTTT,TRBJ2-2,12,TRBV2,many,NA
CATSDRTGTGAHEQYF,TGTGCCACCAGTGATCGGACCGGGACAGGGGCTCACGAGCAGTACTTC,TRBJ2-7,16,TRBV24-1,NA,TRBD1
CAISESGPNYEQYF,TGTGCCATCAGTGAGTCCGGCCCAAACTACGAGCAGTACTTC,TRBJ2-7,14,TRBV10-3,NA,NA
CASSPGRRRDTEAFF,TGCGCCAGCAGCCCGGGACGACGGAGGGACACTGAAGCTTTCTTT,TRBJ1-1,15,TRBV5-1,few,NA
CASSQDGGPSDTQYF,TGCGCCAGCAGCCAAGACGGGGGGCCCTCGGATACGCAGTATTTT,TRBJ2-3,15,TRBV4-3,NA,NA
CSARDTGSSYNEQFF,TGCAGTGCTAGAGACACCGGGAGCTCCTACAATGAGCAGTTCTTC,TRBJ2-1,15,TRBV20-1,few,NA
CASRKGQGYSNQPQHF,TGTGCCAGCAGAAAGGGACAGGGCTATAGCAATCAGCCCCAGCATTTT,TRBJ1-5,16,TRBV12-3/TRBV12-4,many,TRBD1
CASSSTVNYEQYF,TGTGCCAGCAGTTCGACAGTGAACTACGAGCAGTACTTC,TRBJ2-7,13,TRBV28,NA,NA
CASRIGATNTGELFF,TGTGCCAGCAGAATAGGGGCAACGAACACCGGGGAGCTGTTTTTT,TRBJ2-2,15,TRBV14,few,NA
CASSEYILSGIAGELFF,TGTGCCAGCAGTGAATATATCTTGTCGGGGATCGCCGGGGAGCTGTTTTTT,TRBJ2-2,17,TRBV25-1,few,NA
CASSADAPRGSGYTF,TGCGCCAGCAGCGCAGACGCCCCACGGGGCAGCGGCTACACCTTC,TRBJ1-2,15,TRBV4-3,few,NA
CSTQMGYGYTF,TGCAGCACACAAATGGGCTATGGCTACACCTTC,TRBJ1-2,11,TRBV29-1,few,NA
CASSVRTGVAEAFF,TGTGCCAGCAGCGTACGGACAGGGGTGGCTGAAGCTTTCTTT,TRBJ1-1,14,TRBV7-9,few,TRBD1
CASSSEAGGISNEQFF,TGTGCCAGCAGCTCGGAGGCAGGGGGGATCAGTAATGAGCAGTTCTTC,TRBJ2-1,16,TRBV5-4,NA,NA
CASSLPGGARETQYF,TGCGCCAGCAGCCTACCAGGGGGGGCGAGGGAGACCCAGTACTTC,TRBJ2-5,15,TRBV4-1,many,NA
CASSPIADTQYF,TGTGCCAGCTCACCTATCGCAGATACGCAGTATTTT,TRBJ2-3,12,TRBV18,NA,NA
CATRQGATDTQYF,TGTGCCACCAGACAGGGGGCAACAGATACGCAGTATTTT,TRBJ2-3,13,TRBV6-1,few,TRBD1
CATSAAVGGLTEAFF,TGTGCCACCAGTGCCGCCGTGGGGGGGCTTACTGAAGCTTTCTTT,TRBJ1-1,15,TRBV24-1,NA,NA
CASSYWPGSFSEQYF,TGCGCCAGCAGCTATTGGCCTGGTAGTTTCTCCGAGCAGTACTTC,TRBJ2-7,15,TRBV5-1,NA,NA
CASNIRRTNYNEQFF,TGTGCCAGCAACATACGGAGGACCAACTACAATGAGCAGTTCTTC,TRBJ2-1,15,TRBV27,few,NA
CASSLGGQGLGYTF,TGTGCCAGCAGTTTGGGGGGACAGGGGCTCGGCTACACCTTC,TRBJ1-2,14,TRBV12-3/TRBV12-4,few,TRBD1
CASSDRTGWGQETQYF,TGTGCCAGCAGTGATCGGACAGGGTGGGGCCAGGAGACCCAGTACTTC,TRBJ2-5,16,TRBV6-4,few,TRBD1
CASSLGPAGDGYTF,TGTGCCAGCAGCTTAGGGCCGGCAGGGGATGGCTACACCTTC,TRBJ1-2,14,TRBV11-1,few,NA
CSARARTEETQYF,TGCAGTGCTAGAGCGAGGACAGAAGAGACCCAGTACTTC,TRBJ2-5,13,TRBV20-1,few,NA
CASSWGTGTSSGNTIYF,TGTGCCAGCAGCTGGGGGACAGGAACCTCCTCTGGAAACACCATATATTTT,TRBJ1-3,17,TRBV7-2,few,TRBD1
CATKFTKSSYEQYF,TGTGCCACCAAGTTCACGAAGAGCTCCTACGAGCAGTACTTC,TRBJ2-7,14,TRBV15,few,NA
CSARGTGGNPYEQYF,TGCAGTGCTAGGGGGACAGGGGGAAATCCCTACGAGCAGTACTTC,TRBJ2-7,15,TRBV20-1,NA,TRBD1